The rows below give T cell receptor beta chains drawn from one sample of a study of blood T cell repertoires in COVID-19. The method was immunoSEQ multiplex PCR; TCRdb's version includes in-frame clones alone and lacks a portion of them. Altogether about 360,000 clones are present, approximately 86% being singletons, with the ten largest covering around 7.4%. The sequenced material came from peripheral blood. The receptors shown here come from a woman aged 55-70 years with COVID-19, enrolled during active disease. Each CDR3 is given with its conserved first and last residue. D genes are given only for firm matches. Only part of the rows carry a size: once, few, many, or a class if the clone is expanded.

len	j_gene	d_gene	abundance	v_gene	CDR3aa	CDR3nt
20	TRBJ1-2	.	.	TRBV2	CASSERPRKRWTDGDYGYTF	TGTGCCAGCAGTGAAAGGCCGAGGAAACGTTGGACAGACGGAGACTATGGCTACACCTTC
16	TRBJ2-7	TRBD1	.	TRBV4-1	CASSQVLRQGFDEQYF	TGCGCCAGCAGCCAAGTGTTGAGACAGGGGTTCGACGAGCAGTACTTC
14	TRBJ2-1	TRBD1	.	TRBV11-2	CASRPAPTGGKQFF	TGTGCCAGCAGACCTGCCCCGACAGGGGGCAAGCAGTTCTTC
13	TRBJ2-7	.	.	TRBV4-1	CASSQDARGGQYF	TGCGCCAGCAGCCAAGATGCCCGCGGCGGGCAGTACTTC
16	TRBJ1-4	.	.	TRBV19	CASSPPTLATNEKLFF	TGTGCCAGTAGTCCTCCGACACTTGCAACTAATGAAAAACTGTTTTTT
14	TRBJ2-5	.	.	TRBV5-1	CASSFRQSQETQYF	TGCGCCAGCAGCTTTAGACAGTCCCAAGAGACCCAGTACTTC
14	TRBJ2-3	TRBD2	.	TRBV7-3	CASTFSGGPDTQYF	TGTGCCAGCACCTTCTCGGGGGGGCCCGATACGCAGTATTTT
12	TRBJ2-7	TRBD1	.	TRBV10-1	CASGDRNYEQYF	TGCGCCAGCGGGGACAGGAACTACGAGCAGTACTTC
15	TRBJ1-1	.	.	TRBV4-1	CASSQVELMNTEAFF	TGCGCCAGCAGCCAAGTAGAACTGATGAACACTGAAGCTTTCTTT
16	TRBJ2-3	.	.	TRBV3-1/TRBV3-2	CASSQDIWGLGGTQYF	TGTGCCAGCAGCCAAGATATTTGGGGGTTGGGGGGTACGCAGTATTTT
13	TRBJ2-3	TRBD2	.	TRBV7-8	CASRSSGVDTQYF	TGTGCCAGCAGGTCAAGCGGGGTCGATACGCAGTATTTT
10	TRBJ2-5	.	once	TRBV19	CASSASTQYF	TGTGCCAGTAGTGCGTCAACCCAGTACTTC
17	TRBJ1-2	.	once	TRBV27	CASSPGLLRAGGDGYTF	TGTGCCAGCAGCCCTGGACTCCTCCGGGCCGGAGGGGATGGCTACACCTTC
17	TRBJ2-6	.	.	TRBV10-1	CASSMGPSLGGANVLTF	TGCGCCAGCAGTATGGGGCCATCCCTGGGTGGGGCCAACGTCCTGACTTTC
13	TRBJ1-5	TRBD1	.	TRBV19	CASSWDRDQPQHF	TGTGCCAGTAGTTGGGACAGGGATCAGCCCCAGCATTTT
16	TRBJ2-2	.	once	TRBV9	CASSGPGTTNTGELFF	TGTGCCAGCAGCGGCCCCGGGACAACGAACACCGGGGAGCTGTTTTTT
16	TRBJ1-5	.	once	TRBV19	CASSIAPGVRNQPQHF	TGTGCCAGTAGTATTGCGCCAGGGGTTCGCAATCAGCCCCAGCATTTT
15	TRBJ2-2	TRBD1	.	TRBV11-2	CASSLQGAETGELFF	TGTGCCAGCAGCTTACAGGGGGCCGAAACCGGGGAGCTGTTTTTT
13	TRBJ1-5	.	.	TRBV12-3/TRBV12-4	CASSLRENQPQHF	TGTGCCAGCAGTTTACGAGAAAATCAGCCCCAGCATTTT
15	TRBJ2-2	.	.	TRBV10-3	CALRPGSAEGGELFF	TGTGCCCTCCGACCCGGGTCGGCGGAGGGCGGGGAGCTGTTTTTT
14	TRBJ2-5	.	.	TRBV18	CASSPPNSQETQYF	TGTGCCAGCTCACCCCCAAATTCACAAGAAACCCAGTACTTC
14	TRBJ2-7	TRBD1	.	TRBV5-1	CASSPGTVSYEQYF	TGCGCCAGCAGCCCCGGGACAGTCTCCTACGAGCAGTACTTC
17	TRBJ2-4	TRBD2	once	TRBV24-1	CATSDLWERGGENIQYF	TGTGCCACCAGTGATTTGTGGGAGCGGGGGGGCGAGAACATTCAGTACTTC
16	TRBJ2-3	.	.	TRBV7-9	CASSSVQYSSTDTQYF	TGTGCCAGCAGCTCGGTACAGTACTCTAGCACAGATACGCAGTATTTT
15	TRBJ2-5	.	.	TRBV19	CASSVSRGGGETQYF	TGTGCCAGTAGTGTTTCGCGAGGCGGAGGCGAGACCCAGTACTTC
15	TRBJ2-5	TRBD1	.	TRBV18	CASSPRQGAGETQYF	TGTGCCAGCTCACCCCGACAGGGGGCTGGAGAGACCCAGTACTTC
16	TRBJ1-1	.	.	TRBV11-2	CASGEGRLKLNTEAFF	TGTGCCAGCGGAGAGGGCAGGTTAAAATTGAACACTGAAGCTTTCTTT
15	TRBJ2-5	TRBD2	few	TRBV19	CASTYGTSGEETQYF	TGTGCCAGTACCTATGGGACTAGCGGGGAGGAGACCCAGTACTTC
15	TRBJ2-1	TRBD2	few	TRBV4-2	CASSQGAGPYNEQFF	TGTGCCAGCAGCCAAGGAGCGGGGCCCTACAATGAGCAGTTCTTC
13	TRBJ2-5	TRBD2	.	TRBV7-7	CASSLLAGETQYF	TGTGCCAGCAGCTTACTAGCGGGTGAGACCCAGTACTTC
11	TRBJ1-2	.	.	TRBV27	CASMSNYGYTF	TGTGCCAGTATGAGTAACTATGGCTACACCTTC
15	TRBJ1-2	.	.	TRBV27	CASSLAGQGFYGYTF	TGTGCCAGCAGTTTAGCAGGCCAGGGGTTCTATGGCTACACCTTC
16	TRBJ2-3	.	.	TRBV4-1	CASSQERGLVADTQYF	TGCGCCAGCAGCCAAGAAAGGGGTCTAGTCGCAGATACGCAGTATTTT
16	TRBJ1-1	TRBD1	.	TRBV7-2	CASSFVRGLGDTEAFF	TGTGCCAGCAGCTTTGTCAGGGGGCTAGGTGACACTGAAGCTTTCTTT
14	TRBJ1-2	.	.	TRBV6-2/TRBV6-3	CASSKDFTSLAATF	TGTGCCAGCAGTAAGGACTTTACGTCCCTTGCTGCCACCTTC
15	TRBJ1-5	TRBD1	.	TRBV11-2	CASSLDGTGNQPQHF	TGTGCCAGCAGCTTAGACGGGACAGGCAATCAGCCCCAGCATTTT
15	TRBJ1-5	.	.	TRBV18	CASSPNGGGDQPQHF	TGTGCCAGCTCACCGAACGGTGGAGGGGATCAGCCCCAGCATTTT
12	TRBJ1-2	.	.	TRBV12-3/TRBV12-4	CASSGEDYGYTF	TGTGCCAGCAGTGGGGAGGACTATGGCTACACCTTC
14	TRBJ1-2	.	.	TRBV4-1	CASSQLQGGYGYTF	TGCGCCAGCAGCCAACTACAGGGAGGGTATGGCTACACCTTC
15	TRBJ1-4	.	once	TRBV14	CASSQDHSTNEKLFF	TGTGCCAGCAGCCAAGACCACTCGACTAATGAAAAACTGTTTTTT
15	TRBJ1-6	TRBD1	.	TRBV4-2	CASSQFGQGNSPLHF	TGTGCCAGCAGCCAGTTTGGACAGGGAAATTCACCCCTCCACTTT
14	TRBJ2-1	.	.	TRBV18	CASSLQTSSHEQFF	TGTGCCAGCTCACTACAAACTAGTTCCCATGAGCAGTTCTTC
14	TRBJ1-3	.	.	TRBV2	CASTFRSSGNTIYF	TGTGCCAGCACGTTTCGGAGCTCTGGAAACACCATATATTTT
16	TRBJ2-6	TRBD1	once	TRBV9	CASSAGQGYGANVLTF	TGTGCCAGCAGCGCCGGACAGGGGTACGGGGCCAACGTCCTGACTTTC
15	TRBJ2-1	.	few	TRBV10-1	CASSEKDSSYNEQFF	TGCGCCAGCAGTGAGAAGGACTCCTCCTACAATGAGCAGTTCTTC
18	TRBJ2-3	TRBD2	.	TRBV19	CASSVSGTSGGSTDTQYF	TGTGCCAGTAGTGTCTCCGGGACTAGCGGGGGGAGCACAGATACGCAGTATTTT
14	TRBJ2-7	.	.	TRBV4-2	CASSQDPEIYEQYF	TGTGCCAGCAGCCAAGATCCGGAGATTTACGAGCAGTACTTC
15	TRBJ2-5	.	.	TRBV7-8	CASSRGGHGGETQYF	TGTGCCAGCAGCCGAGGGGGACACGGTGGTGAGACCCAGTACTTC
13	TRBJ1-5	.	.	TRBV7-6	CASSRGRNQPQHF	TGTGCCAGCAGCCGCGGTAGGAATCAGCCCCAGCATTTT
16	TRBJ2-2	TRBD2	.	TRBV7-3	CASSSGSGGRIGELFF	TGTGCCAGCAGCTCGGGTAGCGGGGGGCGGATCGGGGAGCTGTTTTTT
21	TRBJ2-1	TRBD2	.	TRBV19	CASSIEDTGGWVLGPYNEQFF	TGTGCCAGTAGTATTGAGGATACGGGGGGTTGGGTTTTGGGCCCCTACAATGAGCAGTTCTTC
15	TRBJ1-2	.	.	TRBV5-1	CASSLEAGPHYGYTF	TGCGCCAGCAGCTTGGAGGCAGGGCCTCACTATGGCTACACCTTC